This TCR beta chain was profiled in a study of cytomegalovirus exposure and HLA in healthy donors. General study points: Further analysis was carried out later, and it showed several of the most significant clusters appearing linked to common viral pathogens. Reportedly, TCR beta sequences accurately predicted HLA-A and HLA-B alleles in most subjects.

Primers for the PCR totalled 60 Vbeta and 13 Jbeta. Per the original methods: In a later analysis, about 12 million of tens of millions of unique beta chains occurred in at least two donors. The protocol was immunoSEQ multiplex PCR, while the TCRdb copy is restricted to in-frame clones and leaves out a portion. That table is the source of V, J and clone size, and D and trimming were worked out from the DNA. The repertoire holds some 180,000 clones, with approximately 11% as singletons. Concerning this clone: The antigen remains unidentified.

This CDR3 has 13 amino acids. V lost 7 bases and J lost 3, with 10 bases in between. From germline, CDR1 is SGHRS and CDR2 YFSETQ. The sequencing input was PBMCs. This receptor was obtained from a man between 50 and 59 years old in good health and CMV-seropositive. The chain carries TRBV5-1 and TRBJ2-2, with D possibly being TRBD1 (5 bases). This chain's CDR3 is CASSQGYTGELFF. The CDR3 nucleotides read TGCGCCAGCTCCCAGGGATACACCGGGGAGCTGTTTTTT.